A single sample gave rise to the 19 T cell receptor beta chains below, sequenced in a study of cytomegalovirus exposure and HLA in healthy donors. The PCR was carried out with 60 Vbeta primers and 13 Jbeta primers. Profiling relied on immunoSEQ multiplex PCR, and the TCRdb table lists in-frame clones only, not all of them. The sample data list fewer than 200,000 clones. Sequenced material: PBMCs. Source of these receptors: a woman in her sixties or seventies in good health and CMV-seronegative.

This chain uses TRBV4-1 with TRBJ2-1, with 14 bases that match TRBD2. The CDR3 loop spans 16 amino acids. Unmatched junction bases numbered 3, after V lost 4 bases and J lost 4 bases. Germline-derived CDR1 and CDR2 are MGHRA and YSYEKL. CDR3 amino acids: CASSLRLAGGYNEQFF. Written as DNA, the CDR3 is TGCGCCAGCAGCCTTAGACTAGCGGGAGGGTACAATGAGCAGTTCTTC.

V gene TRBV11-2 combines with J gene TRBJ1-1, with 7 positions matching TRBD1. This CDR3 spans 16 amino acids. V trimming: 5 bases; J trimming: 0 bases; junction bases outside the gene matches: 9. In germline, CDR1 is SGHAT, CDR2 FQNNGV. The CDR3 DNA reads TGTGCCAGCAGCGCTTCAGGGGGAAGAATGAACACTGAAGCTTTCTTT. It is translated as CASSASGGRMNTEAFF.

The gene calls are TRBV5-1 and TRBJ2-3; 8 positions match TRBD2. J gave up 1 base and V 4 bases, and 2 bases lay outside the gene matches. This CDR3 region has 14 residues. Germline assignment: CDR1 SGHRS and CDR2 YFSETQ. Here the CDR3 reads CASSAGGGTDTQYF. CDR3 DNA sequence: TGCGCCAGCAGCGCCGGGGGGGGCACAGATACGCAGTATTTT.

The chain uses TRBV2 and TRBJ1-1; a weak D match, TRBD1 (5 bases). Per the germline V gene, CDR1 is SNHLY and CDR2 is FYNNEI. This CDR3 contains 13 residues. The V gene lost 5 bases and the J gene lost 3 bases, with 10 bases spanning the gap. The CDR3 DNA sequence: TGTGCCAGCAGTACCCAGGGTTACACTGAAGCTTTCTTT. Translation gives CASSTQGYTEAFF. The full variable domain, in which reference TRBV2 and TRBJ1-1 provide the parts outside the CDR3, is EPEVTQTPSHQVTQMGQEVILRCVPISNHLYFYWYRQILGQKVEFLVSFYNNEISEKSEIFDDQFSVERPDGSNFTLKIRSTKLEDSAMYFCASSTQGYTEAFFGQGTRLTVV.

This chain joins TRBV29-1 and TRBJ2-1, with a possible D match to TRBD2 (6 bases). Germline V gives CDR1 SQVTM, CDR2 ANQGSEA. The CDR3 spans 14 residues. The V gene lost 7 bases and the J gene lost 8 bases, with 21 bases spanning the gap. CDR3 DNA: TGCAGCGCCCTTACGGTCCGAGCGGGCTATGAGCAGTTCTTC. This translates into CSALTVRAGYEQFF.

This chain connects TRBV25-1 to TRBJ2-5; D possibly corresponds to TRBD1 (6 bases). Germline assignment: CDR1 MGHDK and CDR2 SYGVNS. The CDR3 is made up of 15 amino acids. V shed 6 bases and J shed 0 bases, with 14 bases lying between them. The CDR3 DNA follows: TGTGCCAGCAGCGATGCTGGACAGAACCAAGAGACCCAGTACTTC. Translated: CASSDAGQNQETQYF.

The gene calls are TRBV19 and TRBJ1-3, with D perhaps TRBD1 (6 bases). V lost 4 bases, J lost 4 bases, and 11 bases lay in between. The CDR3 is 14 residues long. The V gene's germline CDR1 is LNHDA and CDR2 SQIVND (reference sequence). The CDR3 here is CASSTTGYGNTIYF. The CDR3 nucleotides are TGTGCCAGTAGTACGACAGGTTACGGAAACACCATATATTTT.

The chain employs TRBV7-2 and TRBJ1-5; 8 positions match TRBD1. Per the germline V gene, CDR1 is SGHTA and CDR2 is FQGNSA. The CDR3 is made up of 14 amino acids. V was clipped by 1 base and J by 5 bases; unmatched bases: 1. The CDR3 protein is CASSLVTGDQPQHF. The CDR3 nucleotides read TGTGCCAGCAGCTTAGTGACAGGGGATCAGCCCCAGCATTTT.

The genes are TRBV6-1 and TRBJ2-7; D perhaps matches TRBD1 (6 bases). This CDR3 comprises 15 residues. CDR1 and CDR2 from the germline V gene are MNHNS and SASEGT. The V end was cut by 5 bases, the J end by 1 base, with 15 bases between. CDR3 amino acids: CASSTRDKKSYEQYF. DNA of the CDR3: TGTGCCAGCAGTACCCGGGACAAGAAGTCCTACGAGCAGTACTTC.

The rearrangement links TRBV7-2 to TRBJ2-2, with a tentative D call TRBD2 (5 bases). Trimming pared 2 bases from V and 6 bases from J, leaving 10 bases between. CDR3 size: 14 residues. The germline gives CDR1 SGHTA, CDR2 FQGNSA. CDR3 in amino acids: CASSLLAGAGELFF. The CDR3 DNA follows: TGTGCCAGCAGCTTACTTGCGGGTGCCGGGGAGCTGTTTTTT.

This rearrangement joins TRBV7-9 to TRBJ1-2, with D uncertain. The germline gives CDR1 SEHNR, CDR2 FQNEAQ (reference sequence). V lost 3 bases to trimming and J lost 8 bases, with 22 bases between them. This CDR3 comprises 16 residues. The CDR3 here is CASSLKHRGESSGYTF. The CDR3 nucleotides are TGTGCCAGCAGCTTGAAACACCGCGGGGAGTCGTCAGGCTACACCTTC.

The chain carries TRBV4-1 and TRBJ1-5; 7 nucleotides match TRBD1. The V segment lost 4 bases and the J segment 1 base; nucleotides outside the gene matches: 4. Germline values: CDR1 MGHRA, CDR2 YSYEKL. This CDR3 has 15 amino acids. CDR3 region: CASSRAGGSNQPQHF. The CDR3 DNA reads as TGCGCCAGCAGCCGCGCAGGGGGGAGCAATCAGCCCCAGCATTTT.

The CDR3, as DNA: TGTGCCAGCAGCCAGCGGGGCCCCCGGACAGATACGCAGTATTTT. Translated: CASSQRGPRTDTQYF. The rearrangement joins TRBV7-8 to TRBJ2-3, with 7 bases matching TRBD2. Germline CDR1 is SGHVS and CDR2 is FQNEAQ. The CDR3 length is 15 residues. V gave up 5 bases and J gave up 3 bases; unmatched junction bases: 8.

The chain couples TRBV4-1 to TRBJ1-3; D may be TRBD1 (6 bases). V shed 1 base and J shed 0 bases, with 13 bases lying between them. The CDR3 has 17 amino acids. Looked up from germline, CDR1 is MGHRA and CDR2 is YSYEKL. The CDR3 coding sequence is TGCGCCAGCAGCCAAGTCGGGACAACCCTCTCTGGAAACACCATATATTTT. It yields the protein CASSQVGTTLSGNTIYF.

The rearrangement joins TRBV11-3 to TRBJ2-3; 12 nucleotides line up with TRBD2. The germline gives CDR1 SGHNT, CDR2 YENEEA. The J segment lost 6 bases and the V segment lost 1 base, leaving 5 bases of the junction unmatched. There are 16 residues in the CDR3. CDR3 in amino acids: CASSLASGGVRDTQYF. In DNA form, the CDR3 reads TGTGCCAGCAGCTTAGCTAGCGGGGGGGTCAGGGATACGCAGTATTTT.

The chain combines TRBV11-2 with TRBJ2-7; TRBD2 might be the D (5 bases). The V end was cut by 4 bases, the J end by 3 bases, with 19 bases between. Germline CDR1 and CDR2: SGHAT and FQNNGV. The CDR3 totals 16 residues. As DNA, the CDR3 is TGTGCCAGCAGCTCCTTCGAGGGCCCAACGTTCTACGAGCAGTACTTC. Translated: CASSSFEGPTFYEQYF.

V gene TRBV7-9 combines with J gene TRBJ1-1, with D hard to call. The germline V gene has CDR1 SEHNR and CDR2 FQNEAQ (reference sequence). Trimming shortened V by 0 bases and J by 3 bases, and 5 bases separated the two germline ends. The CDR3 runs 13 residues. The CDR3: CASSLAEDTEAFF. CDR3 nucleotides: TGTGCCAGCAGCTTAGCGGAGGACACTGAAGCTTTCTTT.

Remarks on this clone: The same CDR3 is also encoded by other DNA sequences in this sample. The chain employs TRBV6-5 and TRBJ2-7, with 7 positions matching TRBD1. V gave up 2 bases and J gave up 0 bases; unmatched junction bases: 1. CDR1 and CDR2 (germline): MNHEY, SVGAGI. The CDR3 covers 14 residues. CDR3 in amino acids: CASSYRDSSYEQYF. The CDR3 DNA follows: TGTGCCAGCAGTTACAGGGACAGCTCCTACGAGCAGTACTTC.

The V call is TRBV7-8, the J call TRBJ2-7; 9 bases line up with TRBD2. Per germline, CDR1 SGHVS and CDR2 FQNEAQ. The CDR3 is 14 residues long. Losses at the gene ends were 3 bases for V and 3 bases for J; bases not matched to a gene: 3. The CDR3 sequence: CASSFSGRSYEQYF. CDR3 nucleotides: TGTGCCAGCAGCTTTAGCGGGAGAAGCTACGAGCAGTACTTC.